Listed below are T cell receptor beta chains from one sample, sequenced in a study of cytomegalovirus exposure and HLA in healthy donors. Measured with immunoSEQ multiplex PCR; TCRdb has only the in-frame clones, and not every one. The data show some 88,000 clones, roughly 97% seen once. The specimen was PBMCs. These receptors were obtained from a man in his late teens or twenties in good health and CMV-seronegative. Each CDR3 is given with its conserved first and last residue. The D gene is left open where the match is weak. Where a row states a size, it is once, few, many or the class of an expanded clone; other rows omit it.

j_call,v_call,d_call,clone_size,cdr3_aa,cdr3_nt
TRBJ1-5,TRBV19,-,-,CASSISEYSNQPQHF,TGTGCCAGTAGTATTTCAGAATATAGCAATCAGCCCCAGCATTTT
TRBJ2-7,TRBV7-8,-,-,CASSPRLHEQYF,TGTGCCAGCAGCCCGCGTCTCCACGAGCAGTACTTC
TRBJ1-5,TRBV18,-,-,CASSSPYSNQPQHF,TGTGCCAGCTCATCTCCCTATAGCAATCAGCCCCAGCATTTT
TRBJ2-7,TRBV9,-,-,CASSASGEDYEQYF,TGTGCCAGCAGCGCCTCGGGAGAGGATTACGAGCAGTACTTC
TRBJ2-2,TRBV11-2,TRBD2,-,CASSYPGLAGVTGELFF,TGTGCCAGCAGCTATCCGGGACTAGCGGGAGTTACCGGGGAGCTGTTTTTT
TRBJ2-1,TRBV28,TRBD1,once,CASHFRDRGYNEQFF,TGTGCCAGCCACTTCCGGGACAGGGGATATAATGAGCAGTTCTTC
TRBJ1-4,TRBV4-3,-,-,CASSQQAGGYNEKLFF,TGCGCCAGCAGCCAACAGGCGGGGGGATATAATGAAAAACTGTTTTTT
TRBJ2-1,TRBV11-2,TRBD2,-,CASSLAGGTYNEQFF,TGTGCCAGCAGCTTAGCGGGGGGGACCTACAATGAGCAGTTCTTC
TRBJ2-1,TRBV10-2,TRBD2,once,CASRAGTTTWGQFF,TGCGCCAGCAGAGCCGGGACTACCACCTGGGGGCAGTTCTTC
TRBJ2-4,TRBV11-2,TRBD2,-,CASSLGAGGRNLIF,TGTGCCAGCAGCTTGGGAGCGGGAGGGAGGAATCTGATTTTC
TRBJ1-4,TRBV6-6,TRBD1,-,CASSYQGGDNEKLFF,TGTGCCAGCAGTTACCAGGGGGGAGATAATGAAAAACTGTTTTTT
TRBJ2-2,TRBV9,-,few,CASSDGRDTGELFF,TGTGCCAGCAGCGATGGGAGAGACACCGGGGAGCTGTTTTTT
TRBJ2-3,TRBV29-1,TRBD2,-,CSVLAGADTQYF,TGCAGCGTTCTTGCGGGAGCAGATACGCAGTATTTT
TRBJ2-1,TRBV10-2,TRBD2,-,CASRSGTSDYNEQFF,TGCGCCAGCAGATCCGGGACTAGCGACTACAATGAGCAGTTCTTC
TRBJ2-1,TRBV4-1,-,once,CASSQDIVQFF,TGCGCCAGCAGCCAAGATATTGTGCAGTTCTTC
TRBJ2-2,TRBV6-1,TRBD1,once,CASSVGTGYTGELFF,TGTGCCAGCAGTGTAGGGACAGGGTACACCGGGGAGCTGTTTTTT
TRBJ2-5,TRBV7-9,-,-,CASTSGLQETQYF,TGTGCCAGCACCTCAGGCCTCCAAGAGACCCAGTACTTC
TRBJ1-1,TRBV6-5,TRBD1,-,CASRPTGSEAFF,TGTGCCAGCAGGCCGACAGGGAGTGAAGCTTTCTTT
TRBJ2-7,TRBV5-1,-,-,CASSPGGGASSYEQYF,TGCGCCAGCAGCCCCGGAGGAGGGGCGAGCTCCTACGAGCAGTACTTC
TRBJ2-3,TRBV19,TRBD2,-,CASSPIGLAAPNTQYF,TGTGCCAGTAGCCCCATTGGACTAGCAGCTCCGAATACGCAGTATTTT
TRBJ2-7,TRBV6-1,TRBD2,-,CASSEIRGTSGYEQYF,TGTGCCAGCAGTGAAATCAGGGGGACTAGCGGCTACGAGCAGTACTTC
TRBJ2-1,TRBV7-9,-,once,CASSSLLEQFF,TGTGCCAGCAGCTCGTTACTAGAGCAGTTCTTC
TRBJ1-1,TRBV10-2,-,-,CASSDGTEAFF,TGCGCCAGTAGCGACGGAACTGAAGCTTTCTTT
TRBJ1-4,TRBV7-3,-,-,CASSYRAANEKLFF,TGTGCCAGCAGCTACAGGGCCGCTAATGAAAAACTGTTTTTT
TRBJ2-3,TRBV5-1,-,once,CASSPGSLSTDTQYF,TGCGCCAGCAGCCCGGGGAGCCTTAGCACAGATACGCAGTATTTT
TRBJ2-3,TRBV2,-,-,CASSVEFTDTQYF,TGTGCCAGCAGTGTAGAGTTCACAGATACGCAGTATTTT
TRBJ1-2,TRBV9,-,once,CASSVQQGNYGYTF,TGTGCCAGCAGCGTACAGCAGGGGAACTATGGCTACACCTTC
TRBJ2-1,TRBV5-1,TRBD1,-,CASSLRQGANYNEQFF,TGCGCCAGCAGCTTGAGGCAGGGGGCGAACTACAATGAGCAGTTCTTC
TRBJ2-3,TRBV5-1,TRBD2,-,CASSHAAGGDTQYF,TGCGCCAGCAGCCACGCGGCGGGGGGAGATACGCAGTATTTT
TRBJ1-1,TRBV2,-,-,CASIPDTNTEAFF,TGTGCCAGCATCCCCGACACGAACACTGAAGCTTTCTTT
TRBJ2-2,TRBV7-6,-,once,CASSLGGAGELFF,TGTGCCAGCAGCTTAGGAGGCGCCGGGGAGCTGTTTTTT
TRBJ2-7,TRBV4-1,TRBD1,-,CASSQDVQGVSEQYF,TGCGCCAGCAGCCAAGACGTGCAGGGGGTGAGCGAGCAGTACTTC
TRBJ2-3,TRBV18,-,-,CASSPTMADTQYF,TGTGCCAGCTCCCCTACCATGGCAGATACGCAGTATTTT
TRBJ1-5,TRBV6-6,TRBD1,-,CASSSGQGYQPQHF,TGTGCCAGCAGTTCGGGACAGGGATATCAGCCCCAGCATTTT
TRBJ1-5,TRBV30,-,-,CAWSPRDTGLSNQPQHF,TGTGCCTGGAGTCCTCGGGATACCGGGCTTAGCAATCAGCCCCAGCATTTT
TRBJ2-7,TRBV5-1,-,-,CASSLFGGAVYEQYF,TGCGCCAGCAGCTTGTTTGGCGGCGCCGTCTACGAGCAGTACTTC
TRBJ1-2,TRBV18,TRBD1,once,CASSPNRGGYGYTF,TGTGCCAGCTCACCAAACAGGGGTGGCTATGGCTACACCTTC